This TCR beta chain appears in the sequencing data of a study of T cells in Graves' hyperthyroidism and ophthalmopathy. Ophthalmopathy patients all had a Clinical Activity Score of at least 3, a NOSPECS grade of at least 4 and disease under 3 months old. Clinical symptoms, serum thyroxine, TRAb, thyroid ultrasound and orbital computed tomography informed diagnoses. Template material for amplifying TCR beta CDR3 regions consisted of RNA transcripts. The HTBI primer set was used in a first-round RT-PCR of the TCR CDR3. MiXCR, applied by TCRdb to the multiplex PCR reads, yields one record per CDR3 protein. This table holds some 550,000 distinct CDR3 sequences, 15% to 20% found once. The junction had 16 bases not matched to a gene; V was cut back by 2 bases and J by 3 bases. This CDR3 has 18 residues. CDR1 and CDR2 from the germline V gene are SGHRS and YFSETQ. General study findings and limits: A 13 V-J signature model discriminated ophthalmopathy versus stable hyperthyroidism. Most expanded thyroid clonotypes above 0.001 also appeared in blood.

This clonotype was picked up many times. Its antigen is unidentified. The TCR comes from a woman aged 40 to 50 with Graves' ophthalmopathy. Source material: blood. The chain carries TRBV5-1 and TRBJ2-7; 8 bases agree with TRBD2. The CDR3 is CASSFSSSGSGPNYEQYF. CDR3 in DNA: TGCGCCAGCAGCTTTTCCTCCAGCGGGAGTGGCCCCAACTACGAGCAGTACTTC. Using reference TRBV5-1 and TRBJ2-7 for the parts outside the CDR3, the full variable domain is KAGVTQTPRYLIKTRGQQVTLSCSPISGHRSVSWYQQTPGQGLQFLFEYFSETQRNKGNFPGRFSGRQFSNSRSEMNVSTLELGDSALYLCASSFSSSGSGPNYEQYFGPGTRLTVT.